This T cell receptor beta chain was identified in a study of T cell responses to AZD1222 COVID-19 vaccine. Germline loops: CDR1 MNHEY, CDR2 SMNVEV (reference sequence). Trimming at V came to 2 bases and at J to 1 base, leaving 2 bases not matched to a gene. The CDR3 extends over 15 amino acids. The assay was immunoSEQ multiplex PCR, and TCRdb's table has in-frame clones only and misses some. The data contain around 84,000 clones, around 91% of them singletons. This chain links TRBV27 with TRBJ2-1; 7 nucleotides agree with TRBD2. The receptor was isolated from an adult in good health. The starting material was peripheral blood, obtained on day 0 of AZD1222 vaccination. The CDR3 DNA sequence: TGTGCCAGCAGTTTAAGCGGGACTTCCTACAATGAGCAGTTCTTC. Its translation is CASSLSGTSYNEQFF.